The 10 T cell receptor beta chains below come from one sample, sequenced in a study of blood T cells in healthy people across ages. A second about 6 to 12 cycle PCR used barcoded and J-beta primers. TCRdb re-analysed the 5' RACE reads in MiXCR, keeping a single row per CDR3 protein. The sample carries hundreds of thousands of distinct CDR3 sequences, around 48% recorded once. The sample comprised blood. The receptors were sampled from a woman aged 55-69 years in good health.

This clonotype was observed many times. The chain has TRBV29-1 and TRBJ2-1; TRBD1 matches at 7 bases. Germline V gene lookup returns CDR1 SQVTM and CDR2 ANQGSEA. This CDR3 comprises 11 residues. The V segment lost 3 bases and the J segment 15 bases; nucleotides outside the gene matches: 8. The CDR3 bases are TGCAGCGTTGATCATCGGACAGGTCGGTTCTTC. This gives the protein CSVDHRTGRFF.

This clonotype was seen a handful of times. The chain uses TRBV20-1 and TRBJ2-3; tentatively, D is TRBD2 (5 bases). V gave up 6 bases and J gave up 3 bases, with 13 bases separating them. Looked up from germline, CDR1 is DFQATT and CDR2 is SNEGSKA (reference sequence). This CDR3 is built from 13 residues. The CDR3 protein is CSARRVGTDTQYF. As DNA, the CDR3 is TGCAGTGCCCGGCGGGTGGGGACAGATACGCAGTATTTT.

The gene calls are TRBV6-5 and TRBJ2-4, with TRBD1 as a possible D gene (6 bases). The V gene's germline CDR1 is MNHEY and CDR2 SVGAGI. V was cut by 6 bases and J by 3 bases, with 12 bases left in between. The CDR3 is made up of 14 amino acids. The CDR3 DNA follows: TGTGCCAGCAGCCTCACAGGGTACAAAAACATTCAGTACTTC. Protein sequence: CASSLTGYKNIQYF.

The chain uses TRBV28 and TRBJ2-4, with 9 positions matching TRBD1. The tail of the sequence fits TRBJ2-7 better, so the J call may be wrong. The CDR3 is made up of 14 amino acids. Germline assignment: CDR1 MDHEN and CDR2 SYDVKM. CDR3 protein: CATSGTGQVYEQYF. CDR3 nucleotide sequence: TGTGCCACATCCGGGACAGGGCAGGTCTACGAGCAGTACTTC.

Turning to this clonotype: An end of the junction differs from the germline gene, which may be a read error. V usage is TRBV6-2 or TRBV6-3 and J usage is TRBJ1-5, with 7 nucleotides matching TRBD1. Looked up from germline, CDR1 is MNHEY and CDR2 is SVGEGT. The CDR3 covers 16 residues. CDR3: CASSFQRQGGDQPQHF. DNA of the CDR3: TGTGCCAGCAGTTTCCAACGACAGGGAGGGGATCAACCCCAGCATTTT.

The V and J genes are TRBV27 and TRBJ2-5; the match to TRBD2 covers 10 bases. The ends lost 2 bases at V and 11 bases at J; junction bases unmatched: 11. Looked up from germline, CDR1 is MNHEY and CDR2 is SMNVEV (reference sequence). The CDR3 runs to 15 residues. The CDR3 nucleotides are TGTGCCAGCAGTTTAAGCGGGAGGGGAGAGGATGAGCAGTACTTC. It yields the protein CASSLSGRGEDEQYF.

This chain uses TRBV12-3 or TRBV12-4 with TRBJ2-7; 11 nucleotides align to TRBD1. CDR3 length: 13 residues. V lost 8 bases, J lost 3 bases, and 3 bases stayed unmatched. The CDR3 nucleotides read TGTGCCAGCGGGACAGGGGGAGGCTACGAGCAGTACTTC. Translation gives CASGTGGGYEQYF.

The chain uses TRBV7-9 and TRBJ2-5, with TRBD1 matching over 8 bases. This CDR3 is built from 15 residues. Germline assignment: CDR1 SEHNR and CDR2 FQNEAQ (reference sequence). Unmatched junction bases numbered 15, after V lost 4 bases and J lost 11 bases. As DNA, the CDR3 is TGTGCCAGCAGCTCCCCCGGGACAGGCCCGTGGGAGCAGTACTTC. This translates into CASSSPGTGPWEQYF.

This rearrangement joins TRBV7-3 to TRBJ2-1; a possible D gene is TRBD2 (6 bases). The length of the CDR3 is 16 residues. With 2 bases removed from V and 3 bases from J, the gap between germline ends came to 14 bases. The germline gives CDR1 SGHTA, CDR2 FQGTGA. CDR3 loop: CASSLGLLGGYNEQFF. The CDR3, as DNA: TGTGCCAGCAGCTTAGGTCTGTTGGGGGGCTACAATGAGCAGTTCTTC.

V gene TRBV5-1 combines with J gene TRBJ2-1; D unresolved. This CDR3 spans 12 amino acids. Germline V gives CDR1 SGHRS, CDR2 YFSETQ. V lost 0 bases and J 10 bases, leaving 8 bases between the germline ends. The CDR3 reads CASSLEATEQFF. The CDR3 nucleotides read TGCGCCAGCAGCTTGGAGGCTACAGAGCAGTTCTTC.